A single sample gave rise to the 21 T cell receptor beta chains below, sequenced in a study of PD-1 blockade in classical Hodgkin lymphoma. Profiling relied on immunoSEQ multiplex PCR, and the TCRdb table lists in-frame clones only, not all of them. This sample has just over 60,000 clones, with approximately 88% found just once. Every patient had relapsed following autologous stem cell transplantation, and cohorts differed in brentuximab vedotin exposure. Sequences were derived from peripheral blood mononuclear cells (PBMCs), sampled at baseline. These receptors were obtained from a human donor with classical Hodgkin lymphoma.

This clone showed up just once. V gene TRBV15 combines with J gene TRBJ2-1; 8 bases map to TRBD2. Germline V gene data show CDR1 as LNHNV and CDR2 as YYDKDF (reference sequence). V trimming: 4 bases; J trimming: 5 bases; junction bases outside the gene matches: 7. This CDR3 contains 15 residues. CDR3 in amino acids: CATSNPRRGDNEQFF. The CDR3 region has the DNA TGTGCCACCAGCAACCCACGGCGGGGGGACAATGAGCAGTTCTTC.

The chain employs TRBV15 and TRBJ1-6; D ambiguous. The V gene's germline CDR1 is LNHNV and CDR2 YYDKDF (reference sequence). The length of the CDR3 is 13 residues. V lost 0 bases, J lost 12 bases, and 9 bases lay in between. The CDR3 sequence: CATSRERPQPLHF. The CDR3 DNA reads TGTGCCACCAGCAGAGAACGCCCGCAACCCCTCCACTTT.

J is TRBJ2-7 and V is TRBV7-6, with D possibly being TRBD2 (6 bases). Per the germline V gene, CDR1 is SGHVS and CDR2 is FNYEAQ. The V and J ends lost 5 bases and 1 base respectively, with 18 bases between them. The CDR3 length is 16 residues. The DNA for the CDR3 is TGTGCCAGCAGCCCCGACTCGGCGGGGCTATCCTACGAGCAGTACTTC. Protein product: CASSPDSAGLSYEQYF. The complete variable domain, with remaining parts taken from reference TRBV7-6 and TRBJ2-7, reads GAGVSQSPRYKVTKRGQDVALRCDPISGHVSLYWYRQALGQGPEFLTYFNYEAQQDKSGLPNDRFSAERPEGSISTLTIQRTEQRDSAMYRCASSPDSAGLSYEQYFGPGTRLTVT.

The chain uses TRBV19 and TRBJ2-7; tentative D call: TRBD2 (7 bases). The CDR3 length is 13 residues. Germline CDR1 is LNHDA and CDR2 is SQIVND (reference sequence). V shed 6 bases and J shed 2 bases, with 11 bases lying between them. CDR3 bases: TGTGCCAGTAGGGGGCGGGGGCCCTACGAGCAGTACTTC. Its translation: CASRGRGPYEQYF.

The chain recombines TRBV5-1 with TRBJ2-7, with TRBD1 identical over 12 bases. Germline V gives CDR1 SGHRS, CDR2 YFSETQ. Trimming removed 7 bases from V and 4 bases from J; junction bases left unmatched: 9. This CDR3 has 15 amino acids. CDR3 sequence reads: CASLPGTGGGYEQYF. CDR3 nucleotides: TGCGCCAGCCTCCCTGGGACAGGGGGCGGGTACGAGCAGTACTTC. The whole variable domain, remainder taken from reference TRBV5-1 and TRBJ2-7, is KAGVTQTPRYLIKTRGQQVTLSCSPISGHRSVSWYQQTPGQGLQFLFEYFSETQRNKGNFPGRFSGRQFSNSRSEMNVSTLELGDSALYLCASLPGTGGGYEQYFGPGTRLTVT.

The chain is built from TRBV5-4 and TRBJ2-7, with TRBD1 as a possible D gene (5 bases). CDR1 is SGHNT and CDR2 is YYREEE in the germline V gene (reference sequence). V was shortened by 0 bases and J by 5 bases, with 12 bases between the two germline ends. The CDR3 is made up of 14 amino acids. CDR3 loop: CASSLGQSLHEQYF. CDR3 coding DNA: TGTGCCAGCAGCTTGGGACAGTCCCTTCACGAGCAGTACTTC.

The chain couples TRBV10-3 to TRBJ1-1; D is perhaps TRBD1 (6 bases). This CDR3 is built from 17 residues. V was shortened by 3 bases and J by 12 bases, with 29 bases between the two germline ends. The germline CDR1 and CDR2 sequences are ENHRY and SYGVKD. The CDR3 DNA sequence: TGTGCCATCAGTGAAGGGGCCGGTTGGGGGGCCGCGGCGGAAACTTTCTTT. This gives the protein CAISEGAGWGAAAETFF.

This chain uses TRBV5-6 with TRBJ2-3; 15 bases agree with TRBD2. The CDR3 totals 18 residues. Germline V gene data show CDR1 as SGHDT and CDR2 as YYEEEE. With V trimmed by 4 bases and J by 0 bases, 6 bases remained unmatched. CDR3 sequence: CASSLGLAGGSSTDTQYF. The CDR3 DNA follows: TGTGCCAGCAGCCTGGGACTAGCGGGGGGCTCTAGCACAGATACGCAGTATTTT.

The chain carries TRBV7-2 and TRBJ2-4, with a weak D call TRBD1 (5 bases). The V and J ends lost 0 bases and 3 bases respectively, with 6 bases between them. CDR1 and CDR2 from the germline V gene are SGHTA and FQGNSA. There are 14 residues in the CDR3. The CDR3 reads CASSLAQGKNIQYF. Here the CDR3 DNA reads TGTGCCAGCAGCTTAGCGCAGGGCAAAAACATTCAGTACTTC.

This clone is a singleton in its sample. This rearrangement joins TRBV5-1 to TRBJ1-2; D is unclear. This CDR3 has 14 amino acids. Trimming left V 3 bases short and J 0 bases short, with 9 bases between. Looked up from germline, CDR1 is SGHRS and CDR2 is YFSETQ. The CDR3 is CASSWVAANYGYTF. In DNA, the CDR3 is TGCGCCAGCAGCTGGGTCGCGGCTAACTATGGCTACACCTTC.

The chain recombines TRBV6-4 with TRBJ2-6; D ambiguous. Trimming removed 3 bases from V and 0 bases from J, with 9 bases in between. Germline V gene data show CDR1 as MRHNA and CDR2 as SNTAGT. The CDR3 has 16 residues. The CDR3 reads CASSEGLFSGANVLTF. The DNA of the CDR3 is TGTGCCAGCAGTGAAGGCCTTTTCTCTGGGGCCAACGTCCTGACTTTC.

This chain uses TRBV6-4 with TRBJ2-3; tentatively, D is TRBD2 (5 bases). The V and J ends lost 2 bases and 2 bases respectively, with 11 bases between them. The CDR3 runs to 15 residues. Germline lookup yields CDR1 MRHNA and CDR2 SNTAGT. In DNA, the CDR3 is TGTGCCAGCAGTGACGGGGAGAGCCTCACAGATACGCAGTATTTT. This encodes CASSDGESLTDTQYF.

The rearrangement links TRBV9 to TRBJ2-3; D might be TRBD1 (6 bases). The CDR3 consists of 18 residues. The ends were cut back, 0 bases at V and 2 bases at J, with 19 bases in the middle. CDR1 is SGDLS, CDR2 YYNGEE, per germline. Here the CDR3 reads CASSVGAVGQASTDTQYF. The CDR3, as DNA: TGTGCCAGCAGCGTAGGGGCCGTGGGACAAGCCTCCACAGATACGCAGTATTTT.

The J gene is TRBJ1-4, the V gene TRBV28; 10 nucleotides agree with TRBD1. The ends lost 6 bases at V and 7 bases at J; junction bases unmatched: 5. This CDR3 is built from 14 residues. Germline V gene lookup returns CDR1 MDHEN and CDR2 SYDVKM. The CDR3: CASRGTGAVEKLFF. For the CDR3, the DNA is TGTGCCAGCAGGGGGACAGGGGCAGTTGAAAAACTGTTTTTT.

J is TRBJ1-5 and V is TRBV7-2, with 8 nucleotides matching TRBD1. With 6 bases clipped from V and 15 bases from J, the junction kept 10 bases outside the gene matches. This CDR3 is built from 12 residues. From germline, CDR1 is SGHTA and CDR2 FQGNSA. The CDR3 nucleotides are TGTGCCAGCAGACTAGGGACAGGTCTGTGGCATTTT. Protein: CASRLGTGLWHF.

The CDR3 DNA sequence: TGTGCCAGCTCCCCGGGACTAACCGGGGAGCTGTTTTTT. Its translation is CASSPGLTGELFF. The chain recombines TRBV7-9 with TRBJ2-2; 7 nucleotides align to TRBD2. The V gene's germline CDR1 is SEHNR and CDR2 FQNEAQ (reference sequence). The CDR3 is 13 amino acids. Trimming cost V 8 bases and J 5 bases; bases outside gene matches: 5. Looking up the rest from reference TRBV7-9 and TRBJ2-2 gives the full variable domain: DTGVSQNPRHKITKRGQNVTFRCDPISEHNRLYWYRQTLGQGPEFLTYFQNEAQLEKSRLLSDRFSAERPKGSFSTLEIQRTEQGDSAMYLCASSPGLTGELFFGEGSRLTVL.

The CDR3 is CASSYPPGLNQPQHF. The CDR3 DNA follows: TGTGCCAGCAGTTACCCCCCGGGACTCAATCAGCCCCAGCATTTT. The chain uses TRBV6-5 and TRBJ1-5; possibly TRBD1 for D (5 bases). V lost 2 bases to trimming and J lost 3 bases, with 11 bases between them. This CDR3 is 15 amino acids long. Germline assignment: CDR1 MNHEY and CDR2 SVGAGI.

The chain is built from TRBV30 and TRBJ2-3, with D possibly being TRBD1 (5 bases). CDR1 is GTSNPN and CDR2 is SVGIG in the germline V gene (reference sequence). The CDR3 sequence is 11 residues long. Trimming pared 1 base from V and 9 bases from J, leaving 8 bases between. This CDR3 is CAWSGRQTQYF. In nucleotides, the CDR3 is TGTGCCTGGAGTGGCCGACAGACGCAGTATTTT.

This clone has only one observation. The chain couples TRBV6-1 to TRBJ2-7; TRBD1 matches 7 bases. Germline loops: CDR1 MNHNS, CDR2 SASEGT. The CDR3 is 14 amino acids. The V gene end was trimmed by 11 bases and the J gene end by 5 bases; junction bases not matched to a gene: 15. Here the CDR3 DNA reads TGTGCCTCGGTGAGGGTCGGGACAGATAACGAGCAGTACTTC. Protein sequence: CASVRVGTDNEQYF.

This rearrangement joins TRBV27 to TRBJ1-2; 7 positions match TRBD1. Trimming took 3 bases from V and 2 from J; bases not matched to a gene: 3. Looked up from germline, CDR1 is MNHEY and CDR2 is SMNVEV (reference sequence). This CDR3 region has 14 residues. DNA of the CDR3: TGTGCCAGCAGTTTGAAGGGGGCCAACTATGGCTACACCTTC. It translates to CASSLKGANYGYTF.

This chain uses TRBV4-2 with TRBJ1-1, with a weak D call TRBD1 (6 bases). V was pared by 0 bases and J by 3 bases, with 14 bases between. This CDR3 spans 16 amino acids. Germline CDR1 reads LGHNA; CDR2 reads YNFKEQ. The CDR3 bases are TGTGCCAGCAGCCAAGATATGAGGGGGGAGGACACTGAAGCTTTCTTT. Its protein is CASSQDMRGEDTEAFF.